This is a list of T cell receptor beta chains from one sample in a study of blood T cell repertoires in COVID-19. Produced via immunoSEQ multiplex PCR; TCRdb's table is partial and in-frame only. Among 250,000 to 300,000 clones listed, around 87% were seen once. Sample: peripheral blood. These receptors all stem from a young man with active or convalescent COVID-19. CDR3s include the opening cysteine and the closing phenylalanine or tryptophan. The D gene is left open where the match is weak. Where a row states a size, it is once, few, many or the class of an expanded clone; other rows omit it.

d_gene	v_gene	abundance	j_gene	CDR3aa	CDR3nt
TRBD1	TRBV9	-	TRBJ1-2	CASSSRDRAYGYTF	TGTGCCAGCAGCAGTAGGGACAGGGCCTATGGCTACACCTTC
TRBD2	TRBV7-3	-	TRBJ2-2	CASSSPWRGVNTGELFF	TGTGCCAGCAGCTCCCCGTGGCGGGGGGTTAACACCGGGGAGCTGTTTTTT
-	TRBV9	once	TRBJ2-6	CASRRVIGLGANVLTF	TGTGCCAGCCGGCGGGTGATCGGGCTTGGGGCCAACGTCCTGACTTTC
TRBD2	TRBV3-1/TRBV3-2	-	TRBJ2-7	CASSHSGGMPYEQYF	TGTGCCAGCAGCCATAGCGGGGGGATGCCCTACGAGCAGTACTTC
TRBD2	TRBV6-6	-	TRBJ2-1	CASSYRDYSYNEQFF	TGTGCCAGCAGTTACCGGGACTACTCCTACAATGAGCAGTTCTTC
TRBD2	TRBV28	-	TRBJ2-6	CASKNGGDLSSGANVLTF	TGTGCCAGCAAAAACGGGGGGGACCTCAGCTCTGGGGCCAACGTCCTGACTTTC
-	TRBV6-5	-	TRBJ1-4	CASSLGRRGEKLFF	TGTGCCAGCAGCCTCGGGCGACGAGGGGAAAAACTGTTTTTT
-	TRBV30	-	TRBJ1-2	CAWSRDKAFYGYTF	TGTGCCTGGAGCCGGGACAAGGCGTTCTATGGCTACACCTTC
-	TRBV6-5	-	TRBJ2-3	CATSVGVVTDTQYF	TGTGCCACCAGCGTGGGAGTTGTCACAGATACGCAGTATTTT
-	TRBV5-1	-	TRBJ2-5	CASSLGGGNQETQYF	TGCGCCAGCAGCTTGGGTGGGGGGAACCAAGAGACCCAGTACTTC
-	TRBV24-1	few	TRBJ2-3	CATSLGWDARGDTQYF	TGTGCCACCAGTCTGGGCTGGGACGCCAGGGGAGATACGCAGTATTTT
-	TRBV11-2	-	TRBJ2-2	CASSFIRNTGELFF	TGTGCCAGCAGCTTTATTCGGAACACCGGGGAGCTGTTTTTT
-	TRBV7-9	-	TRBJ2-7	CASSSDPGRPSSYEQYF	TGTGCCAGCAGCTCAGATCCAGGAAGACCGAGCTCCTACGAGCAGTACTTC
-	TRBV3-1/TRBV3-2	-	TRBJ1-3	CASSQDTSSGNTIYF	TGTGCCAGCAGCCAAGATACGAGCTCTGGAAACACCATATATTTT
TRBD2	TRBV5-1	-	TRBJ2-1	CASRSLGLADYNEQFF	TGCGCCAGCAGGTCACTTGGACTAGCAGACTACAATGAGCAGTTCTTC
TRBD2	TRBV7-2	-	TRBJ2-1	CASTVAGGNEQFF	TGTGCCAGCACCGTTGCGGGAGGCAATGAGCAGTTCTTC
TRBD1	TRBV27	-	TRBJ2-2	CASSLTGTGNTGELFF	TGTGCCAGCAGTCTGACCGGGACAGGGAACACCGGGGAGCTGTTTTTT
TRBD2	TRBV5-1	-	TRBJ2-1	CASSFSGDYYNEQFF	TGCGCCAGCAGCTTTAGCGGGGACTACTACAATGAGCAGTTCTTC
TRBD1	TRBV5-1	-	TRBJ2-3	CASSQKTGSDTQYF	TGCGCCAGCAGTCAGAAGACAGGGAGCGATACGCAGTATTTT
TRBD1	TRBV29-1	-	TRBJ1-3	CSVVEWTGAGNTIYF	TGCAGCGTTGTTGAGTGGACAGGGGCTGGAAACACCATATATTTT
-	TRBV7-3	-	TRBJ1-5	CASAPPGGRAQPQHF	TGTGCCAGCGCACCACCGGGAGGGCGGGCACAGCCCCAGCATTTT
-	TRBV4-1	-	TRBJ1-1	CASSLPRAGKNTEAFF	TGCGCCAGCAGCCTCCCAAGGGCGGGGAAGAACACTGAAGCTTTCTTT
-	TRBV29-1	-	TRBJ1-2	CSVESTGGYGYTF	TGCAGCGTTGAAAGTACGGGTGGCTATGGCTACACCTTC
-	TRBV1	-	TRBJ2-2	CTSSPTVELFF	TGCACCAGCAGCCCCACAGTGGAGCTGTTTTTT
TRBD1	TRBV11-3	-	TRBJ2-7	CASSLDLGTGVHEQYF	TGTGCCAGCAGCTTAGATCTTGGGACAGGGGTCCACGAGCAGTACTTC
-	TRBV28	-	TRBJ1-1	CASLGTGGTEAFF	TGTGCCAGTTTGGGTACGGGGGGCACTGAAGCTTTCTTT
-	TRBV6-5	-	TRBJ2-2	CASSEGALNTGELFF	TGTGCCAGCAGCGAGGGAGCCCTAAACACCGGGGAGCTGTTTTTT
-	TRBV19	-	TRBJ2-7	CASRGGDEQYF	TGTGCCAGTAGGGGGGGAGACGAGCAGTACTTC
-	TRBV29-1	-	TRBJ1-1	CSVEGQGRQAFF	TGCAGCGTTGAAGGTCAGGGGCGCCAAGCTTTCTTT
-	TRBV5-4	-	TRBJ2-1	CASSSANEQFF	TGTGCCAGCAGCTCAGCGAATGAGCAGTTCTTC
-	TRBV14	once	TRBJ2-1	CASSQWAGSSLGEQFF	TGTGCCAGCAGCCAATGGGCGGGGTCTTCCCTCGGGGAGCAGTTCTTC
-	TRBV29-1	-	TRBJ2-7	CSVENDSSYEQYF	TGCAGCGTGGAAAATGACTCCTCCTACGAGCAGTACTTC
-	TRBV28	-	TRBJ1-2	CASSLWSGFYGYTF	TGTGCCAGCAGTTTATGGTCCGGGTTCTATGGCTACACCTTC
-	TRBV19	-	TRBJ2-7	CASSSLTEQYF	TGTGCCAGTAGTTCCCTGACAGAGCAGTACTTC
-	TRBV5-1	-	TRBJ2-7	CASSPRQAYEQYF	TGCGCCAGCAGCCCTAGACAGGCCTACGAGCAGTACTTC
TRBD1	TRBV6-5	-	TRBJ1-1	CASSFSGTGGSSFF	TGTGCCAGCAGCTTTTCGGGGACAGGGGGTTCATCTTTCTTT
TRBD2	TRBV5-5	once	TRBJ2-1	CASRKNTIGTAGGPSGEQFF	TGTGCCAGCAGAAAAAACACTATCGGGACAGCGGGAGGGCCCTCTGGTGAGCAGTTCTTC
-	TRBV5-1	-	TRBJ1-6	CASSAIYGAYNSPLHF	TGCGCCAGCAGCGCAATTTACGGAGCGTATAATTCACCCCTCCACTTT
TRBD1	TRBV12-3/TRBV12-4	-	TRBJ2-7	CASKDRDYEQYF	TGTGCCAGCAAAGACAGGGACTACGAGCAGTACTTC
-	TRBV28	-	TRBJ2-3	CASSPSGVLTDTQYF	TGTGCCAGCAGTCCTTCAGGGGTACTCACAGATACGCAGTATTTT
-	TRBV12-3/TRBV12-4	once	TRBJ1-5	CASSRSVNQPQHF	TGTGCCAGCAGCCGAAGCGTCAATCAGCCCCAGCATTTT
TRBD1	TRBV5-1	-	TRBJ1-2	CASSSTLLEPDRSYGYTF	TGCGCCAGCAGCTCGACTCTCCTCGAACCGGACAGGTCCTATGGCTACACCTTC